Below, 20 T cell receptor beta chains from the same sample are listed, as sequenced in a study of technical replicates of blood from several donors. Measured with immunoSEQ multiplex PCR; TCRdb has only the in-frame clones, and not every one. This sample has around 89,000 clones, with just under 95% found just once. Material: T cells isolated from PBMCs. These receptors were obtained from a human donor in good health.

This clone was seen just once. V usage is TRBV10-3 and J usage is TRBJ1-6; 9 bases agree with TRBD1. V lost 9 bases, J lost 10 bases, and 4 bases stayed unmatched. The CDR3 totals 12 residues. Germline lookup yields CDR1 ENHRY and CDR2 SYGVKD. CDR3 nucleotide sequence: TGTGCCATACAGGGGGCCGGATCACCCCTCCACTTT. Its translation is CAIQGAGSPLHF.

V usage is TRBV15 and J usage is TRBJ1-1; 7 bases fit TRBD1. The CDR3 runs to 16 residues. Germline loops: CDR1 LNHNV, CDR2 YYDKDF (reference sequence). Trimming cost V 0 bases and J 5 bases; bases outside gene matches: 9. The CDR3 protein is CATSRDLAGGRTEAFF. CDR3 in DNA: TGTGCCACCAGCAGAGATCTGGCAGGGGGTAGGACTGAAGCTTTCTTT. Together with reference TRBV15 and TRBJ1-1, the CDR3 gives the full variable domain: DAMVIQNPRYQVTQFGKPVTLSCSQTLNHNVMYWYQQKSSQAPKLLFHYYDKDFNNEADTPDNFQSRRPNTSFCFLDIRSPGLGDTAMYLCATSRDLAGGRTEAFFGQGTRLTVV.

The chain carries TRBV28 and TRBJ2-7; tentatively, D is TRBD1 (6 bases). The V gene lost 5 bases and the J gene lost 2 bases, with 19 bases spanning the gap. The germline CDR1 and CDR2 sequences are MDHEN and SYDVKM. The CDR3 is 16 residues long. The DNA for the CDR3 is TGTGCCAGCAGTCCTTCAGGGGCCTACGTCCCCTACGAGCAGTACTTC. Its protein is CASSPSGAYVPYEQYF.

The V and J genes are TRBV27 and TRBJ2-2; D remains unclear. The CDR3 has 13 amino acids. CDR1 MNHEY and CDR2 SMNVEV come from the germline V gene (reference sequence). V was pared by 0 bases and J by 7 bases, with 6 bases between. The chain's CDR3 is CASSLSRLGELFF. CDR3 DNA sequence: TGTGCCAGCAGTTTATCCCGACTCGGGGAGCTGTTTTTT.

J is TRBJ2-3 and V is TRBV7-2; 7 bases agree with TRBD1. The CDR3 loop spans 15 amino acids. V shed 3 bases, J shed 2 bases, and the junction held 5 bases outside the gene matches. Germline CDR1 is SGHTA and CDR2 is FQGNSA. CDR3 sequence: CASSFDRVTTDTQYF. The CDR3 DNA sequence: TGTGCCAGCAGCTTTGACAGGGTTACCACAGATACGCAGTATTTT.

V gene TRBV27 combines with J gene TRBJ1-1; TRBD1 matches at 10 bases. The CDR3 runs to 15 residues. Per germline, CDR1 MNHEY and CDR2 SMNVEV (reference sequence). Germline trimming cut 3 bases from V and 5 bases from J; bases unmatched to any gene: 6. This CDR3 is CASSFLGTGETEAFF. The CDR3, as DNA: TGTGCCAGCAGTTTTCTTGGGACAGGGGAAACTGAAGCTTTCTTT.

This clone was recorded only once. The V and J genes are TRBV6-1 and TRBJ2-7; D is possibly TRBD1 (6 bases). Trimming left V 3 bases short and J 5 bases short, with 11 bases between. The CDR3 runs to 13 residues. CDR1 is MNHNS, CDR2 SASEGT, per germline. The DNA of the CDR3 is TGTGCCAGCAGTGAGGTGGCAGGGGACGAGCAGTACTTC. Its protein is CASSEVAGDEQYF.

The V call is TRBV19, the J call TRBJ2-6; a possible D gene is TRBD1 (6 bases). The CDR3 is made up of 19 amino acids. The germline gives CDR1 LNHDA, CDR2 SQIVND (reference sequence). Deletions cut 5 bases from V and 0 bases from J, with 20 bases between. CDR3 amino acids: CASSPTSGQMSSGANVLTF. The CDR3 nucleotides are TGTGCCAGTAGTCCTACATCGGGACAAATGAGCTCTGGGGCCAACGTCCTGACTTTC.

The chain uses TRBV7-9 and TRBJ1-4; D remains unclear. Trimming pared 4 bases from V and 0 bases from J, leaving 21 bases between. The germline gives CDR1 SEHNR, CDR2 FQNEAQ (reference sequence). The CDR3 has 19 residues. Here the CDR3 DNA reads TGTGCCAGCAGCTCCGAGGATACCTACCGCGATTCAACTAATGAAAAACTGTTTTTT. It specifies CASSSEDTYRDSTNEKLFF.

The V gene is TRBV19, the J gene TRBJ1-2, with 7 nucleotides matching TRBD1. The CDR3 is 16 residues long. Trimming cost V 0 bases and J 5 bases; bases outside gene matches: 9. Germline V CDR1 and CDR2: LNHDA, SQIVND (reference sequence). The CDR3 DNA follows: TGTGCCAGTAGTATAGAGAGACAGGGACTCCTATATGGCTACACCTTC. Amino acids: CASSIERQGLLYGYTF. The variable domain in full, with the rest retrieved from reference TRBV19 and TRBJ1-2, is DGGITQSPKYLFRKEGQNVTLSCEQNLNHDAMYWYRQDPGQGLRLIYYSQIVNDFQKGDIAEGYSVSREKKESFPLTVTSAQKNPTAFYLCASSIERQGLLYGYTFGSGTRLTVV.

V gene TRBV19 combines with J gene TRBJ1-5; D is ambiguous. The CDR3 covers 12 residues. The V end was cut by 5 bases, the J end by 0 bases, with 2 bases between. Germline-derived CDR1 and CDR2 are LNHDA and SQIVND (reference sequence). The CDR3 spells CASSYSNQPQHF. The CDR3 DNA reads as TGTGCCAGTAGTTATAGCAATCAGCCCCAGCATTTT. Together with reference TRBV19 and TRBJ1-5, the CDR3 gives the full variable domain: DGGITQSPKYLFRKEGQNVTLSCEQNLNHDAMYWYRQDPGQGLRLIYYSQIVNDFQKGDIAEGYSVSREKKESFPLTVTSAQKNPTAFYLCASSYSNQPQHFGDGTRLSIL.

This sequence joins TRBV6-1 and TRBJ1-2, with D maybe TRBD1 (6 bases). With 6 bases removed from V and 0 bases from J, the gap between germline ends came to 14 bases. The germline CDR1 and CDR2 sequences are MNHNS and SASEGT. The CDR3 is 15 residues long. CDR3 nucleotide sequence: TGTGCCAGCAGCCCGAACAGGGCCGCTAACTATGGCTACACCTTC. This gives the protein CASSPNRAANYGYTF.

This chain links TRBV11-3 with TRBJ2-5, with D possibly matching TRBD2 (7 bases). CDR1 and CDR2 from the germline V gene are SGHNT and YENEEA. The V end was cut by 1 base, the J end by 1 base, with 16 bases between. The CDR3 runs to 17 residues. CDR3 nucleotide sequence: TGTGCCAGCAGCTTAGTTCACGGGCGGGGGCTCCAAGAGACCCAGTACTTC. This sequence encodes CASSLVHGRGLQETQYF.

This clone was seen once. V gene TRBV5-1 combines with J gene TRBJ2-2; no reliable D call. CDR1 SGHRS and CDR2 YFSETQ come from the germline V gene. This CDR3 region has 13 residues. The V and J ends lost 0 bases and 2 bases respectively, with 2 bases between them. CDR3 residues: CASSLVNTGELFF. CDR3 in DNA: TGCGCCAGCAGCTTGGTAAACACCGGGGAGCTGTTTTTT.

The chain combines TRBV19 with TRBJ1-1, with D possibly TRBD1 on 6 matching bases. The V end was cut by 2 bases, the J end by 3 bases, with 10 bases between. Germline CDR1 LNHDA, CDR2 SQIVND (reference sequence). The CDR3 extends over 14 amino acids. For the CDR3, the DNA is TGTGCCAGTAGTATATTCAGGGGCGACACTGAAGCTTTCTTT. This translates into CASSIFRGDTEAFF.

This sequence joins TRBV2 and TRBJ2-2; weak D call: TRBD1 (6 bases). V was clipped by 0 bases and J by 1 base, with 9 bases between them. The CDR3 runs to 16 residues. Germline lookup yields CDR1 SNHLY and CDR2 FYNNEI. The CDR3 sequence: CASSEARDKNTGELFF. The CDR3 DNA reads as TGTGCCAGCAGTGAAGCCCGGGACAAGAACACCGGGGAGCTGTTTTTT.

The chain is built from TRBV19 and TRBJ2-1; 9 bases align to TRBD2. This CDR3 region has 15 residues. V trimming: 5 bases; J trimming: 5 bases; junction bases outside the gene matches: 7. CDR1 and CDR2 (germline): LNHDA, SQIVND (reference sequence). The CDR3 region is CASSGGAGGNNEQFF. CDR3 DNA sequence: TGTGCCAGTAGTGGGGGAGCGGGAGGAAACAATGAGCAGTTCTTC.

V gene TRBV5-1 combines with J gene TRBJ2-1; 9 bases fit TRBD2. J lost 8 bases, V lost 3 bases, and 9 bases had no gene match. CDR3 length equals 15 residues. Germline CDR1 and CDR2: SGHRS and YFSETQ. The chain's CDR3 is CASSSVGTSNHEQFF. The CDR3, as DNA: TGCGCCAGCAGCTCCGTTGGGACTAGCAACCATGAGCAGTTCTTC. The full variable domain, its missing parts supplied by reference TRBV5-1 and TRBJ2-1, is KAGVTQTPRYLIKTRGQQVTLSCSPISGHRSVSWYQQTPGQGLQFLFEYFSETQRNKGNFPGRFSGRQFSNSRSEMNVSTLELGDSALYLCASSSVGTSNHEQFFGPGTRLTVL.

V is TRBV11-2 and J is TRBJ2-1; D is possibly TRBD2 (5 bases). The CDR3 is 15 residues long. From germline, CDR1 is SGHAT and CDR2 FQNNGV. V shed 0 bases and J shed 0 bases, with 6 bases lying between them. The DNA of the CDR3 is TGTGCCAGCAGCTTAGAGGGGAGCTCCTACAATGAGCAGTTCTTC. It specifies CASSLEGSSYNEQFF.

This clone appeared once. CDR3 sequence (DNA): TGTGCCAGCAGTTTAAGAGGGCAGCCTAACTATGGCTACACCTTC. The encoded protein is CASSLRGQPNYGYTF. The chain is built from TRBV28 and TRBJ1-2; D unclear. V lost 2 bases and J 0 bases, leaving 10 bases between the germline ends. Germline CDR1 and CDR2: MDHEN and SYDVKM. The CDR3 is made up of 15 amino acids.